This T cell receptor beta chain emerged from a study of blood T cell repertoires in COVID-19. The germline gives CDR1 SGHDN, CDR2 FVKESK. Trimming took off 2 bases at V and 1 base at J, with 14 bases between the two ends. The CDR3 is made up of 16 amino acids. Data came from immunoSEQ multiplex PCR; TCRdb stores just in-frame clones and leaves some out. The sample shows approximately 150,000 clones, about 85% of them seen only once. This rearrangement joins TRBV14 to TRBJ1-1; D gene ambiguous. This TCR came from a woman in her thirties or forties who had been exposed to COVID-19. The sample comprised PBMCs or T cells enriched from blood (not recorded which). CDR3 sequence reads: CASSQSGRGRNTEAFF. The DNA for the CDR3 is TGTGCCAGCAGCCAAAGTGGGCGAGGGAGGAACACTGAAGCTTTCTTT.